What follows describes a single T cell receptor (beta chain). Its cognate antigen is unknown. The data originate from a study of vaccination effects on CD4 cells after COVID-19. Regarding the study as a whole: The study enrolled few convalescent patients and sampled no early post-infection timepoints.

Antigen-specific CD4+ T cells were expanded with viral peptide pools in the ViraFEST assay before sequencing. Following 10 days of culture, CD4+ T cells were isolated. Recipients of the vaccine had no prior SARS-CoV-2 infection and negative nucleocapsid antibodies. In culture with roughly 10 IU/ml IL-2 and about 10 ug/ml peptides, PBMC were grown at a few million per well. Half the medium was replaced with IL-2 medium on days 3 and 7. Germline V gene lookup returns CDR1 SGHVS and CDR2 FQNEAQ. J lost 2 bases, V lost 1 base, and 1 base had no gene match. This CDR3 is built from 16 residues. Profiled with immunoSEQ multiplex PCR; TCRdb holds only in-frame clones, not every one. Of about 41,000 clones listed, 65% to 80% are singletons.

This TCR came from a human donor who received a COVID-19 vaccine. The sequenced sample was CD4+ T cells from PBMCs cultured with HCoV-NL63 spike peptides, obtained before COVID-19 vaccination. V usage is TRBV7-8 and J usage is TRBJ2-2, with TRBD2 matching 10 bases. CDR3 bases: TGTGCCAGCAGCTTAGTAGCGGGGGGTAACACCGGGGAGCTGTTTTTT. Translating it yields CASSLVAGGNTGELFF.